The source of this T cell receptor (beta chain) is a study of blood T cell repertoires in COVID-19. The protocol was immunoSEQ multiplex PCR, while the TCRdb copy is restricted to in-frame clones and leaves out a portion. The data hold some 200,000 clones, with roughly 90% observed a single time. This clonotype was obtained from a woman aged 45-60 years with acute or convalescent COVID-19. Sequencing was done on a sample of peripheral blood.

Here the CDR3 reads CSASRAGNSNQPQHF. CDR3 nucleotides: TGCAGTGCTAGTCGGGCAGGGAATAGCAATCAGCCCCAGCATTTT. The chain uses TRBV20-1 and TRBJ1-5; the D gene is possibly TRBD1 (5 bases). Germline V CDR1 and CDR2: DFQATT, SNEGSKA (reference sequence). Deletions cut 3 bases from V and 0 bases from J, with 12 bases between. The CDR3 is 15 residues long.